The 32 T cell receptor beta chains below were found in one sample sequenced in a study of blood T cell repertoires in COVID-19. Sequencing used immunoSEQ multiplex PCR; TCRdb keeps in-frame clones, though not all of them. The sample has a few hundred thousand clones, about 87% seen once; the top ten hold around 2.9%. Sequencing used peripheral blood. Source of these receptors: a human donor in a cohort sampled during active COVID-19.

V usage is TRBV28 and J usage is TRBJ2-3; possible D gene TRBD2, 6 bases. The ends were cut back, 3 bases at V and 5 bases at J, with 12 bases in the middle. The CDR3 loop spans 14 amino acids. The V gene's germline CDR1 is MDHEN and CDR2 SYDVKM. The CDR3 DNA sequence: TGTGCCAGCAGTTTTCTTCGGAGGGGAGATACGCAGTATTTT. This encodes CASSFLRRGDTQYF.

For the CDR3, the DNA is TGCGCCAGCAGCTTTTCGCCGGGACTGGGAGATAATGAGCAGTTCTTC. It is translated as CASSFSPGLGDNEQFF. The rearrangement links TRBV5-1 to TRBJ2-1, with D perhaps TRBD2 (6 bases). Germline loops: CDR1 SGHRS, CDR2 YFSETQ. The CDR3 contains 16 residues. Trimming shortened V by 2 bases and J by 7 bases, and 19 bases separated the two germline ends.

V and J are TRBV30 and TRBJ1-4; a possible D gene is TRBD1 (5 bases). The CDR3 totals 16 residues. Germline V gene data show CDR1 as GTSNPN and CDR2 as SVGIG (reference sequence). Trimming removed 0 bases at V and 0 bases at J, with 11 bases between. The CDR3 nucleotides are TGTGCCTGGAGTGTAGCCAGGGCAGCAACTAATGAAAAACTGTTTTTT. Protein sequence: CAWSVARAATNEKLFF.

The chain employs TRBV12-2 and TRBJ1-1. TRBV12-2 is a documented pseudogene. This CDR3 has 14 residues. The CDR3 loop is CASRFLCPAEKAFF. The CDR3 region has the DNA TGTGCAAGTCGCTTTCTTTGCCCGGCGGAGAAAGCTTTCTTT.

The chain employs TRBV19 and TRBJ2-7, with a tentative D call TRBD2 (5 bases). V lost 4 bases to trimming and J lost 0 bases, with 13 bases between them. Germline V gives CDR1 LNHDA, CDR2 SQIVND (reference sequence). This CDR3 has 15 residues. Written as DNA, the CDR3 is TGTGCCAGTAGTACCTCTAGCAGCCGCTCCTACGAGCAGTACTTC. This codes for CASSTSSSRSYEQYF.

This chain uses TRBV29-1 with TRBJ1-4; TRBD1 might be the D (6 bases). Trimming removed 8 bases at V and 4 bases at J, with 17 bases between. The CDR3 has 14 residues. Germline CDR1 reads SQVTM; CDR2 reads ANQGSEA. The CDR3 sequence is CSTSGTLGNEKLFF. The CDR3 DNA is TGCAGCACCTCCGGGACACTGGGTAATGAAAAACTGTTTTTT.

This clone was picked up one time. The chain links TRBV20-1 to TRBJ2-1, with TRBD2 matching over 7 bases. The CDR3 consists of 14 residues. Losses at the gene ends were 3 bases for V and 6 bases for J; bases not matched to a gene: 8. Germline values: CDR1 DFQATT, CDR2 SNEGSKA (reference sequence). CDR3 coding DNA: TGCAGTGCTAGTCGGCTAGCGGCCTCCAATGAGCAGTTCTTC. Its protein product is CSASRLAASNEQFF.

This chain uses TRBV6-5 with TRBJ2-7; a weak D match, TRBD2 (5 bases). Trimming removed 6 bases at V and 5 bases at J, with 14 bases between. Per the germline V gene, CDR1 is MNHEY and CDR2 is SVGAGI. The length of the CDR3 is 13 residues. The CDR3 coding sequence is TGTGCCAGCAGCCGGTCCGGGATCCACGAGCAGTACTTC. It translates to CASSRSGIHEQYF.

This rearrangement joins TRBV24-1 to TRBJ2-3, with unresolved D. Germline CDR1 KGHDR, CDR2 SFDVKD. The CDR3 covers 18 residues. V lost 3 bases to trimming and J lost 2 bases, with 20 bases between them. CDR3 sequence: CATSDPVLSDTATDTQYF. CDR3 coding DNA: TGTGCCACCAGTGATCCCGTGCTAAGCGATACGGCCACAGATACGCAGTATTTT.

This clone was recorded only once. The gene calls are TRBV6-5 and TRBJ1-1, with D perhaps TRBD1 (5 bases). V gave up 11 bases and J gave up 3 bases, with 16 bases separating them. From germline, CDR1 is MNHEY and CDR2 SVGAGI. CDR3 length: 13 residues. The CDR3 region is CAAGLGGDTEAFF. The CDR3 DNA is TGTGCCGCAGGCCTCGGGGGGGACACTGAAGCTTTCTTT.

The chain joins TRBV19 to TRBJ1-2, with 7 bases identical to TRBD1. The CDR3 loop spans 13 amino acids. V lost 5 bases to trimming and J lost 4 bases; unmatched junction nucleotides: 4. CDR1 and CDR2 (germline): LNHDA, SQIVND (reference sequence). CDR3 nucleotides: TGTGCCAGTAGTGCGGGGACAGCCTATGGCTACACCTTC. Its protein is CASSAGTAYGYTF.

In regard to this clone: The sample carries other DNA sequences with the same CDR3. This sequence joins TRBV20-1 and TRBJ2-1; D gene ambiguous. This CDR3 contains 11 residues. Per germline, CDR1 DFQATT and CDR2 SNEGSKA (reference sequence). V lost 3 bases to trimming and J lost 4 bases, with 4 bases between them. CDR3 amino acids: CSASPYNEQFF. The DNA of the CDR3 is TGCAGTGCTAGCCCATACAATGAGCAGTTCTTC.

The chain has TRBV30 and TRBJ1-3; 7 bases are a match to TRBD1. After removal of 0 bases from V and 2 bases from J, the junction contained 4 bases not matched to a gene. Germline values: CDR1 GTSNPN, CDR2 SVGIG (reference sequence). CDR3 length: 15 amino acids. CDR3 sequence: CAWSVDRDAGNTIYF. In DNA, the CDR3 is TGTGCCTGGAGTGTCGACAGGGATGCTGGAAACACCATATATTTT.

V is TRBV5-1 and J is TRBJ2-5; 10 nucleotides agree with TRBD1. Unmatched junction bases numbered 5, after V lost 4 bases and J lost 2 bases. Germline CDR1 and CDR2: SGHRS and YFSETQ. The CDR3 length is 15 residues. CDR3 bases: TGCGCCAGCAGCGCCGGGACAGGGGTACAAGAGACCCAGTACTTC. Residues: CASSAGTGVQETQYF.

This chain connects TRBV6-6 to TRBJ1-2, with 12 bases that match TRBD1. The CDR3 length is 15 residues. Germline CDR1 MNHNY, CDR2 SVGAGI (reference sequence). V lost 4 bases and J lost 5; bases outside the gene matches: 5. The CDR3 nucleotides read TGTGCCAGCAGTTTGGGACAGGGGGCCTCTTATGGCTACACCTTC. This gives the protein CASSLGQGASYGYTF.

This clone was seen a few times. The CDR3 here is CASSGRGVVGELFF. The CDR3 DNA follows: TGTGCCAGCAGCGGTCGGGGGGTAGTCGGGGAGCTGTTTTTT. The chain has TRBV7-2 and TRBJ2-2; the match to TRBD2 covers 7 bases. This CDR3 spans 14 amino acids. Losses at the gene ends were 5 bases for V and 7 bases for J; bases not matched to a gene: 7. From germline, CDR1 is SGHTA and CDR2 FQGNSA.

This chain links TRBV30 with TRBJ1-4, with D perhaps TRBD1 (5 bases). Trimming took off 3 bases at V and 7 bases at J, with 21 bases between the two ends. The CDR3 is 16 amino acids. Germline V CDR1 and CDR2: GTSNPN, SVGIG (reference sequence). In DNA form, the CDR3 reads TGTGCCTGGAGCCCGTCGGGGGTTTCGAGGAGTGAAAAACTGTTTTTT. Amino acid sequence: CAWSPSGVSRSEKLFF.

This chain connects TRBV3-1 (or the pseudogene TRBV3-2) to TRBJ2-7; 8 bases map to TRBD1. Germline CDR1 and CDR2: LGHDT and YNNKEL (reference sequence). The J segment lost 2 bases and the V segment lost 0 bases, leaving 3 bases of the junction unmatched. The CDR3 is 15 residues long. CDR3 region: CASSQDGTGAYEQYF. Written as DNA, the CDR3 is TGTGCCAGCAGCCAAGACGGGACAGGAGCCTACGAGCAGTACTTC.

This chain links TRBV5-3 with TRBJ2-7; 10 bases line up with TRBD1. TRBV5-3 belongs to the ORF category, with a function that is uncertain. V shed 5 bases, J shed 5 bases, and the junction held 4 bases outside the gene matches. The CDR3 is 13 amino acids. CDR3 nucleotides: TGTGCCAGAAGTCCGGGACAGGGGAACGAGCAGTACTTC. Residues: CARSPGQGNEQYF.

This clone was counted only a few times. The chain couples TRBV14 to TRBJ2-3; tentative D call: TRBD2 (5 bases). The CDR3 runs to 16 residues. From germline, CDR1 is SGHDN and CDR2 FVKESK. The V gene lost 0 bases and the J gene lost 0 bases, with 10 bases spanning the gap. The CDR3 region has the DNA TGTGCCAGCAGCCAAGATAGCGTAAAGAGCACAGATACGCAGTATTTT. It is translated as CASSQDSVKSTDTQYF.

This chain uses TRBV4-1 with TRBJ1-1; TRBD1 matches 9 bases. The trim removed 4 bases at V and 1 base at J, leaving 4 bases unmatched. Germline V gives CDR1 MGHRA, CDR2 YSYEKL. The CDR3 length is 15 residues. The CDR3 DNA reads TGCGCCAGCAGCCCATGGGACAGGGCGAACACTGAAGCTTTCTTT. It yields the protein CASSPWDRANTEAFF.

This chain links TRBV2 with TRBJ2-7; 7 bases align to TRBD2. Unmatched junction bases numbered 16, after V lost 6 bases and J lost 5 bases. Looked up from germline, CDR1 is SNHLY and CDR2 is FYNNEI. This CDR3 spans 16 amino acids. DNA for the CDR3: TGTGCCAGCAGCGATCCGACTAGGAGGGAGGGGAACGAGCAGTACTTC. This codes for CASSDPTRREGNEQYF. The full variable domain, with the rest looked up from reference TRBV2 and TRBJ2-7, is EPEVTQTPSHQVTQMGQEVILRCVPISNHLYFYWYRQILGQKVEFLVSFYNNEISEKSEIFDDQFSVERPDGSNFTLKIRSTKLEDSAMYFCASSDPTRREGNEQYFGPGTRLTVT.

This chain joins TRBV2 and TRBJ1-5; D is unresolved. The CDR3 extends over 14 amino acids. V lost 4 bases, J lost 0 bases, and 7 bases lay in between. CDR1 is SNHLY and CDR2 is FYNNEI in the germline V gene. CDR3 nucleotides: TGTGCCAGCAGTGGCGGGGTTAGCAATCAGCCCCAGCATTTT. Protein product: CASSGGVSNQPQHF.

The rearrangement links TRBV5-6 to TRBJ2-2, with D tentatively TRBD2 (6 bases). Trimming removed 7 bases at V and 4 bases at J, with 20 bases between. This CDR3 contains 16 residues. Germline V gene sequence: CDR1 SGHDT, CDR2 YYEEEE. CDR3 protein: CASRQLFSGLTGELFF. The CDR3 nucleotides are TGTGCCAGCCGTCAGCTTTTTAGCGGACTCACCGGGGAGCTGTTTTTT.

This sequence joins TRBV20-1 and TRBJ1-5; D perhaps matches TRBD1 (6 bases). Germline V gene data show CDR1 as DFQATT and CDR2 as SNEGSKA (reference sequence). The CDR3 runs 16 residues. V lost 3 bases and J lost 0, with 15 bases in between. The CDR3 loop reads CSASESRGYSNQPQHF. The CDR3 DNA sequence: TGCAGTGCTAGTGAAAGCAGGGGCTATAGCAATCAGCCCCAGCATTTT.

The rearrangement uses TRBV7-9 and TRBJ2-2, with D perhaps matching TRBD2 (6 bases). This CDR3 comprises 16 residues. Trimming shortened V by 6 bases and J by 1 base, and 15 bases separated the two germline ends. Germline CDR1 and CDR2: SEHNR and FQNEAQ (reference sequence). CDR3: CASRPPTSGNTGELFF. Here the CDR3 DNA reads TGTGCCAGCAGGCCACCGACTAGTGGGAACACCGGGGAGCTGTTTTTT.

This chain connects TRBV6-6 to TRBJ1-4; the D is unclear. The CDR3 totals 12 residues. Germline-derived CDR1 and CDR2 are MNHNY and SVGAGI (reference sequence). V gave up 10 bases and J gave up 0 bases, with 6 bases separating them. Here the CDR3 reads CATSATNEKLFF. In nucleotides, the CDR3 is TGTGCCACCTCGGCAACTAATGAAAAACTGTTTTTT.

V and J are TRBV18 and TRBJ1-1, with D unclear. Germline assignment: CDR1 KGHSH and CDR2 LQKENI. Trimming took off 4 bases at V and 1 base at J, with 7 bases between the two ends. The CDR3 length is 13 residues. The CDR3 reads CASSQTPNTEAFF. DNA of the CDR3: TGTGCCAGCTCACAAACTCCGAACACTGAAGCTTTCTTT.

This clone was detected ten times or more. The CDR3, as DNA: TGTGCCAGCAGTACCACAGGGGAGAATTCACCCCTCCACTTT. Its translation is CASSTTGENSPLHF. This chain uses TRBV6-5 with TRBJ1-6, with 7 bases lining up with TRBD1. The V and J ends lost 5 bases and 7 bases, in that order; junction bases with no gene match: 5. The CDR3 is 14 amino acids. Germline assignment: CDR1 MNHEY and CDR2 SVGAGI.

V is TRBV6-5 and J is TRBJ1-2; the D is unclear. CDR1 is MNHEY and CDR2 is SVGAGI in the germline V gene. The ends were cut back, 0 bases at V and 2 bases at J, with 13 bases in the middle. The CDR3 runs to 16 residues. CDR3 nucleotide sequence: TGTGCCAGCAGTTACTCGAAGGTGGGCCGAAACTATGGCTACACCTTC. Its translation: CASSYSKVGRNYGYTF.

The chain combines TRBV27 with TRBJ1-1; TRBD1 is a possible D gene (5 bases). The V end lost 5 bases, the J end lost 1 base, and 11 bases lay between the germline ends. CDR3 length: 14 residues. CDR1 is MNHEY and CDR2 is SMNVEV in the germline V gene (reference sequence). For the CDR3, the DNA is TGTGCCAGCAGTCCCAGGGTTCGGAACACTGAAGCTTTCTTT. Its translation: CASSPRVRNTEAFF.

A word on this clone: An end of the junction does not agree with germline; a read error may underlie this. V and J are TRBV6-1 and TRBJ1-1; 8 bases fit TRBD1. The germline CDR1 and CDR2 sequences are MNHNS and SASEGT. The CDR3 sequence is 14 residues long. The CDR3 region has the DNA TGTGCCAGCAGGGAAGGACAGGGTAGCACTGAAGCTTTCTTT. Protein product: CASREGQGSTEAFF.